This T cell receptor beta chain was sequenced in a study of cytomegalovirus exposure and HLA in healthy donors. Study conclusions and caveats: A link between a missense DCLRE1C variant and TCR beta V- and J-gene trimming emerged from a later analysis. For cytomegalovirus status, the classifier reportedly gave diagnoses with high specificity and sensitivity.

Germline CDR1 and CDR2: SGHRS and YFSETQ. V was pared by 0 bases and J by 5 bases, with 4 bases of the junction left unmatched. The CDR3 loop spans 17 amino acids. The PCR used 60 Vbeta and 13 Jbeta primers. Profiling relied on immunoSEQ multiplex PCR, and the TCRdb table lists in-frame clones only, not all of them. This table holds approximately 180,000 clones, approximately 79% found once. Remarks on this clone: The antigen remains unidentified.

This chain uses TRBV5-1 with TRBJ2-3, with 15 positions matching TRBD2. The TCR sequence derives from a man in his forties in good health and CMV-seropositive. The specimen was PBMCs. CDR3 residues: CASSLAGLAGGVDTQYF. CDR3 DNA sequence: TGCGCCAGCAGCTTGGCAGGACTAGCGGGAGGGGTAGATACGCAGTATTTT.